This TCR beta chain originates from a study of T cells in Graves' hyperthyroidism and ophthalmopathy (dated by TCRdb to the late 2010s). Background on the whole study: Peripheral blood was sampled at the time of initial diagnosis, prior to any treatment. A discovery cohort of about a hundred patients, about 40 with Graves' ophthalmopathy and approximately 55 with stable Graves' hyperthyroidism, was used to find distinguishing TCR V-J signatures. Whether ophthalmopathy could be predicted prospectively was tested in an independent validation cohort made up of 18 to 20 hyperthyroidism patients plus 17 patients who later progressed to ophthalmopathy. The 75 to 100 discovery patients were randomly divided into training and test sets at a 7:3 ratio. In several Graves' hyperthyroidism patients, the study also compared T-cell repertoires from thyroid tissue with T-cell repertoires from blood. Once sampling was done, hyperthyroidism patients were given methimazole at a starting dose of 30 mg daily, whereas ophthalmopathy patients were given high-dose intravenous methylprednisolone. According to the paper, TCR Vbeta CDR3 sequencing was carried out on more than 120 peripheral blood samples, which came from fewer than 50 ophthalmopathy, approximately 72 hyperthyroidism and roughly 17 progressor patients. What the work shows at the level of the full study, not this receptor alone: Sample size was not statistically predetermined, and blinding of investigators to group allocation was not performed. During validation, the model predicted progression to ophthalmopathy a median of approximately six months ahead of onset, with around 70% sensitivity and roughly 72% specificity. Most expanded thyroid clonotypes (frequency above 0.001) were also detected in blood, suggesting blood repertoires may reflect thyroid immune responses. Ophthalmopathy was separated from stable hyperthyroidism by a 13 V-J signature model, with over 85% sensitivity and about 81% specificity obtained in cross-validation and 80%/75% obtained in testing.

The CDR3 runs 11 amino acids, cysteine and phenylalanine included. This entry keeps only the CDR3 DNA: 33 bases, framed from base 1. Trimming removed 4 bases from V and 14 bases from J, leaving 13 bases between the germline ends. Looking up the germline V gene yields CDR1 MDHEN and CDR2 SYDVKM. Ophthalmopathy patients had moderately to severely active disease, with a Clinical Activity Score of 3 or more, a NOSPECS grade of 4 or more, and a disease duration of less than 3 months. Patients with uncontrolled infections, other autoimmune diseases, pregnancy or lactation were excluded. Diagnoses were established on the basis of clinical symptoms, serum thyroxine and TRAb, thyroid ultrasound, and orbital computed tomography. Ficoll-Paque density gradient centrifugation was used to isolate PBMCs from around 10 ml of fresh peripheral blood. Total RNA was extracted with Trizol reagent, and quality was checked on an Agilent 2100 Bioanalyzer.

Amplification of TCR beta CDR3 regions was carried out from RNA transcripts. The TCR CDR3 was subjected to a first round of RT-PCR using the HTBI primer set and the Qiagen OneStep RT-PCR kit. Libraries were constructed in a second round of multiplex PCR, after which size selection and purification were performed. Sequencing of the libraries was done on an Illumina HiSeq2000 using paired-end 100 bp reads. Per the authors' processing: Raw data were processed with SOAPnuke, discarding reads with adapters, uncalled bases, mean Phred below 15, or no exact constant-primer or identifier match. COPE v1.2.5 was used to merge high-quality paired reads, and clonotypes were defined as unique nucleotide sequences. MiTCR v1.1 was used to align the clonotypes against IMGT TRBV, TRBD and TRBJ reference segments. Analysis was restricted to V-J combinations with a frequency above 0.0001, which covered about 99% of repertoires. A TCS score was defined as the ratio of F50 (clonal expansion) to E x V (chaos), with BLOSUM62-based TCRdist applied between CDR3 peptides within each V-J. Welch's t-statistics and random forest reduced 500 to 650 V-J features to under 15, which were used in a naive Bayes classifier (R e1071). TCRdb ran its own pipeline on the public reads, namely fastp trimming at Q25 and MiXCR clone calling, and kept in-frame beta chains. A single entry per CDR3 protein holds the most common genes and DNA from its merged rows. TCRdb assigned the V and J calls; the authors' analysis was not used. The sample includes some 550,000 distinct CDR3 sequences, with about a sixth observed a single time. The top ten clonotypes cover around 3.5% of the sample.

Turning to this clonotype: The antigen it binds to is not known. No clone much larger than this one lies a single base away; base qualities are absent.

Here the chain combines TRBV28 and TRBJ2-3, with no confidently assigned D gene. The material sequenced was blood. This sequence originates from a woman aged 40 to 55 with Graves' ophthalmopathy. The sequence in DNA is TGTGCCAGCAGTTCTTTCCGTGACTGGTATTTT. It translates as CASSSFRDWYF.